This TCR beta chain is drawn from a study of blood T cells in healthy people across ages. Across the whole study: About one barcoded beta molecule was captured per two T cells (by template switching).

The CDR3 extends over 11 amino acids. Germline V gives CDR1 GTSNPN, CDR2 SVGIG (reference sequence). V lost 4 bases and J lost 8, with 10 bases in between. The authors ran a second PCR of 7 to 11 cycles using a sample-barcoded 5' primer and a J-beta primer mix. Every sample returned 3 million or more CDR3-containing paired-end reads. TCRdb processed the 5' RACE reads anew with MiXCR; each CDR3 protein has one entry. The sample includes a few hundred thousand distinct CDR3 sequences, 50% to 60% of them seen just once. Study-wide results and limits: PBMCs that were unsorted prevented a conclusive naive versus antigen-experienced comparison.

Each sample provided at least 6 micrograms of extracted total RNA. In the case of this clonotype: Its specificity is not known.

The clonotype originates from a man aged 60 to 75 in good health. The chain couples TRBV30 to TRBJ2-3; TRBD2 might be the D (6 bases). Sequences were obtained from blood. DNA for the CDR3: TGTGCCTGGATCCACGGGAGTACGCAGTATTTT. It codes for CAWIHGSTQYF.